This entry features one T cell receptor (beta chain) sequence. TCRdb independently ran MiXCR on the 5' RACE reads; one entry per CDR3 protein. The top ten hold about a fifth of the sample, which has roughly 300,000 distinct CDR3 sequences, roughly 15% seen once. The record originates from a study of T-cell memory formation after mild COVID-19. The V gene's germline CDR1 is MRHNA and CDR2 SNTAGT. The V gene lost 8 bases and the J gene lost 7 bases, with 18 bases spanning the gap. This CDR3 is 15 amino acids long. The chain links TRBV6-4 to TRBJ1-6; no reliable D call. The TCR comes from a man between 18 and 35 years old who had mild COVID-19 (a few samples of this study predate the infection). Cell type and time point are not known. The specimen sequenced was PBMCs or a T cell subset sorted from them (not recorded which). The CDR3 DNA sequence: TGTGCCAGCGACCTAAGAACTCCGACGAATTCACCCCTCCACTTT. Translation gives CASDLRTPTNSPLHF.